Below are 17 T cell receptor beta chains sequenced from a single sample in a study of T cell repertoires in cytomegalovirus infection. Each CDR3 protein gets one entry after TCRdb re-called the reads with MiXCR. The data hold fewer than 250,000 distinct CDR3 sequences, with about 12% observed a single time. Sequenced sample: PBMCs. The receptors stem from a human donor in good health (CMV status not recorded). Some clones in this sample may be carry-over from other donors' samples.

The chain combines TRBV20-1 with TRBJ2-2; the D gene is possibly TRBD1 (6 bases). Germline lookup yields CDR1 DFQATT and CDR2 SNEGSKA (reference sequence). Trimming took off 3 bases at V and 4 bases at J, with 15 bases between the two ends. CDR3 length: 15 residues. CDR3 DNA sequence: TGCAGTGCTAGTTATTCGGGACATAGCACCGGGGAGCTGTTTTTT. Encoded protein: CSASYSGHSTGELFF.

This clonotype was found many times. The rearrangement uses TRBV4-3 and TRBJ1-5; D is unclear. The length of the CDR3 is 14 residues. V lost 0 bases to trimming and J lost 7 bases, with 10 bases between them. Germline CDR1 is LGHNA and CDR2 is YSLEER. CDR3 loop: CASSQEVGRQPQHF. The CDR3 DNA sequence: TGCGCCAGCAGCCAAGAGGTGGGGAGGCAGCCCCAGCATTTT.

This clonotype showed up many times. The chain uses TRBV4-3 and TRBJ2-4; the D gene could be TRBD1 or TRBD2 (5 bases each). CDR3 size: 17 residues. CDR1 LGHNA and CDR2 YSLEER come from the germline V gene. Trimming pared 0 bases from V and 0 bases from J, leaving 12 bases between. The CDR3 protein is CASSQEWGNLAKNIQYF. CDR3 in DNA: TGCGCCAGCAGCCAAGAATGGGGGAACTTAGCCAAAAACATTCAGTACTTC.

This chain uses TRBV2 with TRBJ2-2, with D unresolved. The germline gives CDR1 SNHLY, CDR2 FYNNEI. There are 14 residues in the CDR3. The V end lost 7 bases, the J end lost 2 bases, and 11 bases lay between the germline ends. CDR3 DNA sequence: TGTGCCAGCATCCTCGGGTCTAACACCGGGGAGCTGTTTTTT. This translates into CASILGSNTGELFF.

Many counts were recorded for this clonotype. This chain links TRBV27 with TRBJ1-1; D is ambiguous. Trimming took 5 bases from V and 4 from J, leaving 14 bases between them. The germline gives CDR1 MNHEY, CDR2 SMNVEV (reference sequence). The CDR3 has 14 amino acids. The CDR3 spells CASSASRVGTEAFF. The DNA of the CDR3 is TGTGCCAGCAGTGCCTCTAGGGTGGGCACTGAAGCTTTCTTT.

The genes are TRBV28 and TRBJ2-7, with 9 bases aligning to TRBD2. Germline CDR1 MDHEN, CDR2 SYDVKM. The CDR3 length is 16 residues. The J segment lost 7 bases and the V segment lost 1 base, leaving 11 bases of the junction unmatched. The CDR3 sequence is CASSLLGGTSSREQYF. The DNA for the CDR3 is TGTGCCAGCAGTTTATTGGGTGGGACTAGCTCGAGGGAGCAGTACTTC.

This clonotype was recorded a few times. The chain uses TRBV10-3 and TRBJ2-5, with a tentative D call TRBD2 (6 bases). This CDR3 region has 14 residues. Germline V gene data show CDR1 as ENHRY and CDR2 as SYGVKD. Between the trimmed V and J ends, which lost 6 bases and 4 bases, there was a span of 15 bases. The CDR3 coding sequence is TGTGCCATCAGGGGGGGAATACAAGGAGAGACCCAGTACTTC. It codes for CAIRGGIQGETQYF.

Worth noting for this clonotype: Given a much more abundant clone one base away, this may be a read error. This chain joins TRBV28 and TRBJ1-2; D is undetermined. Trimming took 10 bases from V and 4 from J, leaving 10 bases between them. Germline V gene lookup returns CDR1 MDHEN and CDR2 SYDVKM. The CDR3 totals 11 residues. CDR3 sequence reads: CATHRGYGYTF. The DNA for the CDR3 is TGTGCCACCCATCGGGGCTATGGCTACACCTTC.

A few counts support this clonotype. CDR3 sequence reads: CASSIRAGFSNQPQHF. The CDR3 DNA reads as TGTGCCAGTAGTATACGGGCAGGCTTTAGCAATCAGCCCCAGCATTTT. This chain joins TRBV19 and TRBJ1-5; no definite D call. This CDR3 has 16 residues. Germline V gives CDR1 LNHDA, CDR2 SQIVND (reference sequence). Trimming left V 2 bases short and J 0 bases short, with 11 bases between.

The chain has TRBV12-3 or TRBV12-4 and TRBJ1-1, with D uncertain. The CDR3 is 13 residues long. V was clipped by 6 bases and J by 6 bases, with 14 bases between them. CDR3 region: CASSRREGAEAFF. The CDR3 DNA follows: TGTGCCAGCAGCCGCCGAGAAGGAGCTGAAGCTTTCTTT.

The chain joins TRBV28 to TRBJ2-3; the D gene could be TRBD1 or TRBD2 (5 bases each). CDR1 is MDHEN and CDR2 is SYDVKM in the germline V gene. CDR3 length equals 14 residues. V lost 4 bases, J lost 2 bases, and 10 bases lay in between. In nucleotides, the CDR3 is TGTGCCAGCAGTTACGGGGCCAACACAGATACGCAGTATTTT. Its translation is CASSYGANTDTQYF.

The chain joins TRBV30 to TRBJ1-1; TRBD1 is a possible D gene (5 bases). V shed 1 base and J shed 6 bases, with 12 bases lying between them. This CDR3 is built from 13 residues. CDR1 and CDR2 (germline): GTSNPN, SVGIG (reference sequence). The CDR3: CAWSESWGAEAFF. The DNA for the CDR3 is TGTGCCTGGAGTGAATCGTGGGGCGCTGAAGCTTTCTTT.

The V and J genes are TRBV7-9 and TRBJ2-5; D gene ambiguous. The ends were cut back, 1 base at V and 5 bases at J, with 11 bases in the middle. This CDR3 spans 14 amino acids. Germline values: CDR1 SEHNR, CDR2 FQNEAQ (reference sequence). In nucleotides, the CDR3 is TGTGCCAGCAGCTTAGTGGCTCCGAGGGAGACCCAGTACTTC. Protein product: CASSLVAPRETQYF.

This clonotype occurred many times. This chain joins TRBV7-2 and TRBJ2-3; the D is unclear. Germline V CDR1 and CDR2: SGHTA, FQGNSA. This CDR3 contains 15 residues. The V and J ends lost 1 base and 5 bases respectively, with 13 bases between them. The CDR3 spells CASSLEGLGVDTQYF. In DNA form, the CDR3 reads TGTGCCAGCAGCTTAGAGGGTTTAGGAGTAGATACGCAGTATTTT.

A few counts support this clonotype. This rearrangement joins TRBV29-1 to TRBJ2-5; TRBD2 matches at 8 bases. The CDR3 extends over 13 amino acids. Germline loops: CDR1 SQVTM, CDR2 ANQGSEA. The V segment lost 2 bases and the J segment 6 bases; nucleotides outside the gene matches: 5. The CDR3 spells CSVETGGLKTQYF. In DNA form, the CDR3 reads TGCAGCGTTGAAACGGGGGGGCTGAAGACCCAGTACTTC.

This clonotype was seen many times. The chain recombines TRBV7-2 with TRBJ2-2; 9 bases map to TRBD1. The junction had 4 bases not matched to a gene; V was cut back by 5 bases and J by 3 bases. The CDR3 contains 15 residues. Looked up from germline, CDR1 is SGHTA and CDR2 is FQGNSA. The CDR3 DNA sequence: TGTGCCAGCAGCCGGGACAGGGTGGACACCGGGGAGCTGTTTTTT. Translating gives CASSRDRVDTGELFF.

This clonotype was picked up a small number of times. The chain uses TRBV7-2 and TRBJ2-7; TRBD1 matches 7 bases. This CDR3 has 14 amino acids. Per the germline V gene, CDR1 is SGHTA and CDR2 is FQGNSA. V lost 3 bases and J lost 2; bases outside the gene matches: 4. The CDR3 is CASSFGTVPYEQYF. The CDR3 DNA follows: TGTGCCAGCAGCTTCGGGACAGTACCCTACGAGCAGTACTTC.